This entry is about one TCR beta chain. The germline V gene encodes CDR1 DFQATT and CDR2 SNEGSKA (reference sequence). The CDR3 is 11 amino acids. V shed 6 bases, J shed 4 bases, and the junction held 3 bases outside the gene matches. These data originate in a study of OX40 agonist ivuxolimab in advanced cancers. Study-level background: With a range of roughly 20 to 80, age averaged roughly 61 years, and 75% to 90% were male. Checkpoint inhibitors had been given previously to over 30% of patients.

Libraries were prepared by immunoSEQ multiplex PCR; TCRdb keeps only in-frame clonotypes and omits some of them. This table holds about 84,000 clones, over 85% found once. The material was CD4+ or CD8+ T cells sorted from blood, obtained in a trial of the OX40 agonist ivuxolimab. This sequence originates from an adult with an advanced solid tumor such as melanoma, head and neck, liver or kidney cancer. This chain connects TRBV20-1 to TRBJ2-7, with 7 bases aligning to TRBD1. CDR3 protein: CSAPTGYEQYF. CDR3 coding DNA: TGCAGTGCACCGACAGGGTACGAGCAGTACTTC.